These 21 T cell receptor beta chains came from one sample sequenced in a study of CD8+ T cells in alopecia areata. The treatment denotes: oral pan-JAK inhibitor, 5-10 mg twice daily. cDNA serving as the sequencing template came from extracted, reverse transcribed RNA. Sequencing used immunoSEQ multiplex PCR; TCRdb keeps in-frame clones, though not all of them. The table includes 200,000 to 250,000 clones, less than 45% detected once. This specimen was CD4+ T cells sorted from blood, taken at approximately week 34, from a patient treated with tofacitinib. The receptors stem from a human donor with alopecia areata.

This chain connects TRBV7-2 to TRBJ2-3; 8 positions agree with TRBD2. Germline values: CDR1 SGHTA, CDR2 FQGNSA. The CDR3 is 17 amino acids. Losses at the gene ends were 4 bases for V and 2 bases for J; bases not matched to a gene: 11. The DNA of the CDR3 is TGTGCCAGCAGCTCTCAGACCGCGACTAGCGTCACAGATACGCAGTATTTT. Protein: CASSSQTATSVTDTQYF. The complete variable domain, with remaining parts taken from reference TRBV7-2 and TRBJ2-3, reads GAGVSQSPSNKVTEKGKDVELRCDPISGHTALYWYRQSLGQGLEFLIYFQGNSAPDKSGLPSDRFSAERTGGSVSTLTIQRTQQEDSAVYLCASSSQTATSVTDTQYFGPGTRLTVL.

The V and J genes are TRBV29-1 and TRBJ1-2; unclear D gene. CDR3 size: 13 residues. V lost 3 bases and J 5 bases, leaving 13 bases between the germline ends. Germline assignment: CDR1 SQVTM and CDR2 ANQGSEA. The CDR3 sequence is CSVDETGWYGYTF. CDR3 sequence (DNA): TGCAGCGTTGACGAAACTGGGTGGTATGGCTACACCTTC.

The CDR3 coding sequence is TGTGCTTTCGGGACAGTTCATCAGCCCCAGCATTTT. Translated, it gives CAFGTVHQPQHF. The gene calls are TRBV30 and TRBJ1-5; TRBD1 agrees at 7 bases. Germline V gives CDR1 GTSNPN, CDR2 SVGIG (reference sequence). The CDR3 covers 12 residues.

The V and J genes are TRBV5-1 and TRBJ1-2, with D perhaps matching TRBD1 (5 bases). This CDR3 has 14 amino acids. Germline V gene lookup returns CDR1 SGHRS and CDR2 YFSETQ. Between the trimmed V and J ends, which lost 0 bases and 7 bases, there was a span of 13 bases. The CDR3 nucleotides read TGCGCCAGCAGCTTGGGGGCCCAGGGATCTGGCTACACCTTC. Its translation: CASSLGAQGSGYTF.

This clone was seen a few times. The chain employs TRBV6-1 and TRBJ2-1, with TRBD1 matching over 8 bases. The ends lost 10 bases at V and 10 bases at J; junction bases unmatched: 15. Germline V gene sequence: CDR1 MNHNS, CDR2 SASEGT. This CDR3 region has 14 residues. CDR3 nucleotide sequence: TGTGCCACCCACCTCGGACAGGGTCCGGGCGAGCAGTTCTTC. It encodes CATHLGQGPGEQFF.

The chain carries TRBV20-1 and TRBJ1-2, with D perhaps matching TRBD1 (6 bases). The V end lost 4 bases, the J end lost 8 bases, and 11 bases lay between the germline ends. Per germline, CDR1 DFQATT and CDR2 SNEGSKA (reference sequence). The CDR3 has 11 residues. The CDR3 protein is CSANREGGYTF. CDR3 nucleotides: TGCAGTGCTAACAGGGAGGGAGGCTACACCTTC.

The chain combines TRBV9 with TRBJ1-2; the D is unclear. The V end lost 4 bases, the J end lost 7 bases, and 8 bases lay between the germline ends. This CDR3 is built from 11 residues. Germline CDR1 SGDLS, CDR2 YYNGEE. The CDR3 is CASSTEGGYTF. DNA of the CDR3: TGTGCCAGCAGCACCGAGGGTGGCTACACCTTC.

This clone was detected ten times or more. The J gene is TRBJ2-4, the V gene TRBV2; D unclear. The CDR3 length is 14 residues. V shed 2 bases and J shed 8 bases, with 13 bases lying between them. From germline, CDR1 is SNHLY and CDR2 FYNNEI. CDR3 protein: CASSEKQVLDIQYF. The CDR3 DNA reads as TGTGCCAGCAGTGAAAAGCAGGTCTTGGACATTCAGTACTTC. Full variable domain (missing parts from reference TRBV2 and TRBJ2-4): EPEVTQTPSHQVTQMGQEVILRCVPISNHLYFYWYRQILGQKVEFLVSFYNNEISEKSEIFDDQFSVERPDGSNFTLKIRSTKLEDSAMYFCASSEKQVLDIQYFGAGTRLSVL.

This chain links TRBV29-1 with TRBJ2-7; perhaps TRBD2 as D (5 bases). This CDR3 contains 14 residues. Per the germline V gene, CDR1 is SQVTM and CDR2 is ANQGSEA. The V end lost 6 bases, the J end lost 0 bases, and 15 bases lay between the germline ends. The CDR3, as DNA: TGCAGCGTAGGAGGACGGACGAGCTCCTACGAGCAGTACTTC. Its translation is CSVGGRTSSYEQYF.

The CDR3, as DNA: TGTGCCAGCAGCTTAGAGGGGGGCGCGGGCACTGAAGCTTTCTTT. It translates to CASSLEGGAGTEAFF. The gene calls are TRBV7-2 and TRBJ1-1; possible D gene TRBD1, 6 bases. Germline V gene lookup returns CDR1 SGHTA and CDR2 FQGNSA. The V and J ends lost 1 base and 4 bases respectively, with 13 bases between them. CDR3 length: 15 residues. The full variable domain, its missing parts supplied by reference TRBV7-2 and TRBJ1-1, is GAGVSQSPSNKVTEKGKDVELRCDPISGHTALYWYRQSLGQGLEFLIYFQGNSAPDKSGLPSDRFSAERTGGSVSTLTIQRTQQEDSAVYLCASSLEGGAGTEAFFGQGTRLTVV.

The chain combines TRBV4-1 with TRBJ1-2; TRBD1 aligns across 8 bases. J was trimmed by 0 bases and V by 0 bases; bases with no gene match: 9. CDR1 and CDR2 (germline): MGHRA, YSYEKL. This CDR3 region has 18 residues. CDR3 residues: CASSQDPRGRFSNYGYTF. CDR3 nucleotides: TGCGCCAGCAGCCAAGATCCCAGGGGGCGGTTCTCTAACTATGGCTACACCTTC.

This clone was counted once. The chain couples TRBV30 to TRBJ1-2; D may be TRBD1 (5 bases). V was shortened by 4 bases and J by 5 bases, with 17 bases between the two germline ends. The CDR3 runs 14 residues. Germline lookup yields CDR1 GTSNPN and CDR2 SVGIG (reference sequence). The CDR3 bases are TGTGCCTGGACCCTTGCCGGCGGGGCGTATGGCTACACCTTC. Protein sequence: CAWTLAGGAYGYTF.

The gene calls are TRBV4-2 and TRBJ2-4; 8 bases agree with TRBD2. This CDR3 is 15 amino acids long. V trimming: 0 bases; J trimming: 5 bases; junction bases outside the gene matches: 3. Germline V lookup: CDR1 LGHNA, CDR2 YNFKEQ. This CDR3 reads CASSQDLAGQNIQYF. The CDR3, as DNA: TGTGCCAGCAGCCAAGATCTAGCGGGCCAAAACATTCAGTACTTC.

This clone was counted between two and nine times. V is TRBV10-3 and J is TRBJ2-3, with TRBD2 as a possible D gene (6 bases). Germline V CDR1 and CDR2: ENHRY, SYGVKD. V gave up 4 bases and J gave up 2 bases, with 16 bases separating them. This CDR3 region has 16 residues. DNA of the CDR3: TGTGCCATCAGTGGAAATAGCGGAGCCGTCACAGATACGCAGTATTTT. It encodes CAISGNSGAVTDTQYF.

The chain links TRBV11-1 to TRBJ1-2; maybe TRBD1 (5 bases). Germline V gene lookup returns CDR1 SGHAT and CDR2 FQDESV (reference sequence). The V and J ends lost 5 bases and 8 bases respectively, with 15 bases between them. CDR3 length equals 13 residues. The CDR3 is CASSTELWDGYTF. The DNA for the CDR3 is TGTGCCAGCAGCACCGAATTGTGGGACGGCTACACCTTC.

There are a few counts of this clone. The J gene is TRBJ2-2, the V gene TRBV29-1, with no clear D. Germline V gene lookup returns CDR1 SQVTM and CDR2 ANQGSEA. V lost 6 bases and J lost 3, with 11 bases in between. The CDR3 extends over 13 amino acids. The CDR3 here is CSVEKFDTGELFF. As DNA, the CDR3 is TGCAGCGTGGAGAAATTCGACACCGGGGAGCTGTTTTTT.

The V gene is TRBV30, the J gene TRBJ1-5; unclear D gene. Germline CDR1 is GTSNPN and CDR2 is SVGIG (reference sequence). The CDR3 consists of 13 residues. V lost 3 bases and J 7 bases, leaving 13 bases between the germline ends. The CDR3 region is CAWRGPGRQPQHF. The CDR3 DNA is TGTGCCTGGAGGGGCCCTGGGAGACAGCCCCAGCATTTT.

The chain carries TRBV5-1 and TRBJ2-2; 11 bases align to TRBD2. J lost 7 bases, V lost 4 bases, and 15 bases had no gene match. This CDR3 is built from 18 residues. The V gene's germline CDR1 is SGHRS and CDR2 YFSETQ. CDR3 protein: CASSGHSLAGGGNGELFF. Here the CDR3 DNA reads TGCGCCAGCAGCGGCCATTCCCTAGCGGGAGGTGGGAACGGGGAGCTGTTTTTT. Complete variable domain (other parts from reference TRBV5-1 and TRBJ2-2): KAGVTQTPRYLIKTRGQQVTLSCSPISGHRSVSWYQQTPGQGLQFLFEYFSETQRNKGNFPGRFSGRQFSNSRSEMNVSTLELGDSALYLCASSGHSLAGGGNGELFFGEGSRLTVL.

The chain is built from TRBV28 and TRBJ2-7; TRBD2 matches at 9 bases. There are 14 residues in the CDR3. Germline V gene data show CDR1 as MDHEN and CDR2 as SYDVKM. The junction had 8 bases not matched to a gene; V was cut back by 4 bases and J by 7 bases. The CDR3 DNA follows: TGTGCCAGCAGTTCCGGGACTAGCCTCCGGGAGCAGTACTTC. This codes for CASSSGTSLREQYF. Variable domain in full (rest from reference TRBV28 and TRBJ2-7): DVKVTQSSRYLVKRTGEKVFLECVQDMDHENMFWYRQDPGLGLRLIYFSYDVKMKEKGDIPEGYSVSREKKERFSLILESASTNQTSMYLCASSSGTSLREQYFGPGTRLTVT.

V gene TRBV27 combines with J gene TRBJ1-2; no reliable D call. This CDR3 has 15 residues. V was pared by 5 bases and J by 6 bases, with 19 bases between. Germline assignment: CDR1 MNHEY and CDR2 SMNVEV (reference sequence). The CDR3 nucleotides are TGTGCCAGCAGTCCTAAGACACCCACTCGGCATGGCTACACCTTC. Translated: CASSPKTPTRHGYTF.

There are a few counts of this clone. CDR3 in amino acids: CASSEFGLALLTDTQYF. CDR3 sequence (DNA): TGTGCCAGCAGTGAATTTGGACTAGCTCTTCTCACAGATACGCAGTATTTT. The chain links TRBV6-1 to TRBJ2-3, with 8 bases identical to TRBD2. Germline V gene data show CDR1 as MNHNS and CDR2 as SASEGT. The CDR3 consists of 17 residues. V lost 2 bases and J lost 2; bases outside the gene matches: 9.